Below, 17 T cell receptor beta chains from the same sample are listed, as sequenced in a study of T-cell reconstitution after alpha-beta-depleted transplantation in children. Construction of the TCRbeta library involved unique molecular identifiers. TCRdb reanalysed the PCR reads using MiXCR and keeps one entry per CDR3 protein. The sample comprises about 400,000 distinct CDR3 sequences, just over 20% of which are singletons, and less than 4.5% rests with the top ten. The source was PBMCs from the stem cell graft donor, collected from the stem cell graft. These receptor sequences come from a human donor who donated a stem cell graft to a child with acute myeloid leukemia.

The J gene is TRBJ2-2, the V gene TRBV6-1, with D tentatively TRBD1 or TRBD2 (6 bases each). Germline assignment: CDR1 MNHNS and CDR2 SASEGT. This CDR3 spans 18 amino acids. V lost 5 bases and J lost 5, with 24 bases in between. The CDR3 is CASSRRLVQTRGTGELFF. CDR3 in DNA: TGTGCCAGCAGTCGACGACTAGTCCAAACCAGGGGAACCGGGGAGCTGTTTTTT.

This clonotype was detected only a few times. The rearrangement joins TRBV24-1 to TRBJ1-1; no definite D call. Germline-derived CDR1 and CDR2 are KGHDR and SFDVKD. The CDR3 is 12 residues long. V gave up 1 base and J gave up 7 bases, with 6 bases separating them. The CDR3 protein is CATSDFAGEAFF. The DNA of the CDR3 is TGTGCCACCAGTGATTTTGCAGGTGAAGCTTTCTTT.

The genes are TRBV2 and TRBJ2-5; D gene uncertain. The length of the CDR3 is 13 residues. Per the germline V gene, CDR1 is SNHLY and CDR2 is FYNNEI. V lost 1 base and J 8 bases, leaving 11 bases between the germline ends. This chain's CDR3 is CASSEELGSTQYF. As DNA, the CDR3 is TGTGCCAGCAGTGAAGAGTTGGGATCTACCCAGTACTTC.

The table lists this clonotype with many counts. J is TRBJ2-7 and V is TRBV5-6, with TRBD1 matching 8 bases. V trimming: 2 bases; J trimming: 2 bases; junction bases outside the gene matches: 6. The CDR3 is 15 amino acids. Per the germline V gene, CDR1 is SGHDT and CDR2 is YYEEEE. The CDR3: CASSFGQGLAYEQYF. The CDR3 DNA sequence: TGTGCCAGCAGCTTTGGACAGGGACTCGCCTACGAGCAGTACTTC.

The CDR3 is CSARDFRAGAAYEQYF. For the CDR3, the DNA is TGCAGTGCTAGAGATTTTCGAGCGGGAGCCGCCTACGAGCAGTACTTC. J is TRBJ2-7 and V is TRBV20-1, with 8 bases fitting TRBD2. The ends lost 0 bases at V and 2 bases at J; junction bases unmatched: 9. CDR3 length equals 16 residues. Germline assignment: CDR1 DFQATT and CDR2 SNEGSKA (reference sequence).

This clonotype was picked up many times. This chain joins TRBV6-5 and TRBJ2-2; 9 nucleotides agree with TRBD2. CDR3 length: 16 residues. CDR1 is MNHEY, CDR2 SVGAGI, per germline. With V trimmed by 2 bases and J by 3 bases, 4 bases remained unmatched. The CDR3 region has the DNA TGTGCCAGCAGTTACGTGACTAGCGGAGACACCGGGGAGCTGTTTTTT. Translating it yields CASSYVTSGDTGELFF.

The chain has TRBV25-1 and TRBJ2-2; D ambiguous. Looked up from germline, CDR1 is MGHDK and CDR2 is SYGVNS. CDR3 length: 14 residues. The V end was cut by 4 bases, the J end by 2 bases, with 8 bases between. The CDR3 nucleotides are TGTGCCAGCAGTGCCCCGGTTAACACCGGGGAGCTGTTTTTT. Translation: CASSAPVNTGELFF.

In this sample, this clonotype turned up a few times. The chain couples TRBV20-1 to TRBJ2-3; the match to TRBD2 covers 8 bases. Trimming took 3 bases from V and 0 from J; bases not matched to a gene: 8. This CDR3 is built from 16 residues. CDR1 DFQATT and CDR2 SNEGSKA come from the germline V gene (reference sequence). CDR3 loop: CSASPRSGGSTDTQYF. The DNA of the CDR3 is TGCAGTGCTAGTCCACGGAGCGGGGGTAGCACAGATACGCAGTATTTT.

The rearrangement joins TRBV6-1 to TRBJ2-3, with 8 bases aligning to TRBD1. Germline V gene sequence: CDR1 MNHNS, CDR2 SASEGT. The CDR3 runs 16 residues. V shed 4 bases, J shed 4 bases, and the junction held 10 bases outside the gene matches. CDR3 amino acids: CASSGLGQGNPDTQYF. The CDR3 DNA reads TGTGCCAGCAGTGGATTAGGACAGGGAAACCCAGATACGCAGTATTTT.

This clonotype was seen ten or more times. This chain connects TRBV12-3 or TRBV12-4 to TRBJ2-3; D is undetermined. The CDR3 spans 15 residues. Trimming left V 1 base short and J 0 bases short, with 8 bases between. The CDR3 loop is CASSLVGYSTDTQYF. The DNA for the CDR3 is TGTGCCAGCAGTTTAGTGGGGTATAGCACAGATACGCAGTATTTT.

In this sample, this clonotype turned up a few times. The V gene is TRBV30, the J gene TRBJ1-5; the D gene is possibly TRBD1 (5 bases). Trimming left V 5 bases short and J 3 bases short, with 20 bases between. CDR1 GTSNPN and CDR2 SVGIG come from the germline V gene (reference sequence). This CDR3 spans 16 amino acids. CDR3 in DNA: TGTGCCTGGCGTCCCCAGGGAGGCGGTGACAATCAGCCCCAGCATTTT. Amino acids: CAWRPQGGGDNQPQHF.

This chain joins TRBV10-3 and TRBJ2-7; 7 nucleotides align to TRBD1. Germline CDR1 and CDR2: ENHRY and SYGVKD. The V gene end was trimmed by 3 bases and the J gene end by 2 bases; junction bases not matched to a gene: 10. This CDR3 spans 16 amino acids. For the CDR3, the DNA is TGTGCCATCAGTGACTTTAAGGGACAGATGACCTACGAGCAGTACTTC. It yields the protein CAISDFKGQMTYEQYF.

The chain couples TRBV20-1 to TRBJ2-5, with TRBD2 matching over 11 bases. CDR3 size: 15 residues. Trimming took 6 bases from V and 5 from J; bases not matched to a gene: 11. CDR1 DFQATT and CDR2 SNEGSKA come from the germline V gene (reference sequence). The CDR3 is CSAKRTSGSGETQYF. The CDR3 nucleotides read TGCAGTGCGAAACGAACTAGCGGGAGTGGGGAGACCCAGTACTTC.

This clonotype has a handful of counts. The chain recombines TRBV12-3 or TRBV12-4 with TRBJ2-1; D might be TRBD2 (6 bases). The CDR3 spans 14 residues. Trimming took 4 bases from V and 6 from J, leaving 13 bases between them. As DNA, the CDR3 is TGTGCCAGCAGTTCCGGGAGTGAGGGCAATGAGCAGTTCTTC. Its translation: CASSSGSEGNEQFF.

This chain connects TRBV9 to TRBJ2-5; D possibly corresponds to TRBD1 (5 bases). Trimming stripped 1 base from V and 5 bases from J, with 9 bases between. The CDR3 contains 13 residues. Germline V CDR1 and CDR2: SGDLS, YYNGEE. This CDR3 reads CASSVRAGETQYF. DNA of the CDR3: TGTGCCAGCAGCGTAAGGGCAGGGGAGACCCAGTACTTC.

The CDR3 DNA is TGTGCCAGCAGTCCCAAGGGCGGTGAGAACACCGGGGAGCTGTTTTTT. Its protein product is CASSPKGGENTGELFF. The chain is built from TRBV12-3 or TRBV12-4 and TRBJ2-2; D uncertain. CDR3 length equals 16 residues. V lost 5 bases and J lost 1, with 14 bases in between.

This clonotype was recorded a few times. The V and J genes are TRBV24-1 and TRBJ2-1; D may be TRBD1 (5 bases). This CDR3 spans 14 amino acids. Deletions cut 7 bases from V and 6 bases from J, with 15 bases between. Germline V CDR1 and CDR2: KGHDR, SFDVKD. CDR3 in DNA: TGTGCCACCAGCGTCGGCTCCAGGGTCAATGAGCAGTTCTTC. Translating gives CATSVGSRVNEQFF.